A selection of T cell receptor beta chains follows, all from one sample in a study of cytomegalovirus exposure and HLA in healthy donors. Produced via immunoSEQ multiplex PCR; TCRdb's table is partial and in-frame only. The sample consists of approximately 160,000 clones, roughly nine tenths of them appearing once. Sequencing was performed on PBMCs. The receptors stem from a woman aged 18-30 years in good health and CMV-seropositive. Each CDR3 is given without its conserved first and last residue. Each record gives: CDR3 length, clone size, V gene, CDR3 protein. Clone size is shown for a subset of rows, as once, few, many or a class of expanded clone.

13 . TRBV7-2 ASSLVTGRYYEQY
11 once TRBV28 ASSFSGPYEQY
13 . TRBV2 ASRRLAGRTDTQY
16 . TRBV7-3 ASMAGGPMYIDTDTQY
11 . TRBV27 ASSLAGTGELF
12 . TRBV10-3 AISEANRRNEQF
13 . TRBV12-5 ASGFPTGSTGELF
15 . TRBV5-1 ASSLVGSGHLAETQY
16 . TRBV15 ATSENPRLAGGRETQY
13 . TRBV5-1 ASSSGSTTNEKLF
12 . TRBV30 AWSSGQGTDTQY
11 . TRBV28 ASIGRGYNEQF
13 . TRBV9 ASSVKAGDPYEQY
17 . TRBV7-8 ASSLGLTSGSRGVSEQY
11 few TRBV7-6 ASSLSGRETQY
11 . TRBV7-2 ASSLAGWETQY
12 . TRBV2 ASSRAPESTEAF
12 . TRBV25-1 ASSGLQMSYEQY
13 . TRBV11-1 ASSLGAEPYNEQF
11 . TRBV6-1 ASSRLVSYEQY